The subject of this entry is one TCR beta chain. What it binds is unknown. All donors came from Russia, were Caucasian and healthy, and spanned ages about 6 to 90. Extracted total RNA amounted to at least 6 micrograms for each sample. Primed by a sample-barcoded 5' primer and a J-beta primer mix, a second PCR proceeded for about 6 to 11 cycles. One entry per CDR3 protein, called by TCRdb with MiXCR from the 5' RACE reads. Altogether roughly 550,000 distinct CDR3 sequences are present, 24% being singletons, with the ten largest covering around 10%. The entry originates in a study of blood T cells in healthy people across ages. Study findings and constraints: Whereas aged donors had fewer naive CD4+ cells, long-lived donors had more of them and higher diversity.

Per the germline V gene, CDR1 is MNHEY and CDR2 is SVGAGI. This CDR3 is built from 16 residues. These sequences were also reported in another study, on T cells of mothers and their children.

The receptor comes from a boy between 10 and 17 years old in good health. The chain links TRBV6-5 to TRBJ2-7; no clear D gene. The DNA end lines up better with TRBJ2-1; the J call may be wrong. The specimen was blood. The CDR3 nucleotides read TGTGCCAGCAGTTACGGTCCGCCGGGCGCCTACAATGAGCAGTTCTTC. Encoded protein: CASSYGPPGAYNEQFF.